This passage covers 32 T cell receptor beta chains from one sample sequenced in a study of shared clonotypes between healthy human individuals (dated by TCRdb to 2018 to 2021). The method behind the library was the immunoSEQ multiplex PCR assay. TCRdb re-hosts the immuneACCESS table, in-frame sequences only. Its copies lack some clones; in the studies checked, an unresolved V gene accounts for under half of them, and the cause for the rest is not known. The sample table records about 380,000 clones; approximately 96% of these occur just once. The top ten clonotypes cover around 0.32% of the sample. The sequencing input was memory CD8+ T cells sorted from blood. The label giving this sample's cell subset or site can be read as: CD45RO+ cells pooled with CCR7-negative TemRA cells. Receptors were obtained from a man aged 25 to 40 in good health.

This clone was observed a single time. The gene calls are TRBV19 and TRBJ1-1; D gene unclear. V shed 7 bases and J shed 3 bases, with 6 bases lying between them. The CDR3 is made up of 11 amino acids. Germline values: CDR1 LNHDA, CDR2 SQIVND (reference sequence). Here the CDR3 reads CASTLDTEAFF. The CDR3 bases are TGTGCCAGTACCTTGGACACTGAAGCTTTCTTT.

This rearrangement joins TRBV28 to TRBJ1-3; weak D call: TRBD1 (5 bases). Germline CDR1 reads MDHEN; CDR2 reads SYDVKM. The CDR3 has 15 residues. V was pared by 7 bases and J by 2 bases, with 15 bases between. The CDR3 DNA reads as TGTGCCAGCAACCGGGACTTACGAGCTGGAAACACCATATATTTT. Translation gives CASNRDLRAGNTIYF.

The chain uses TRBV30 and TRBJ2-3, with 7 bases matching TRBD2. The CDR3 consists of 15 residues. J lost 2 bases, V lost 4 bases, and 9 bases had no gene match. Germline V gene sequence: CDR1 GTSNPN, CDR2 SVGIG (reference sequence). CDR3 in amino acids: CAWMRAGVLTDTQYF. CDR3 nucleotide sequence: TGTGCCTGGATGCGGGCGGGAGTTCTCACAGATACGCAGTATTTT.

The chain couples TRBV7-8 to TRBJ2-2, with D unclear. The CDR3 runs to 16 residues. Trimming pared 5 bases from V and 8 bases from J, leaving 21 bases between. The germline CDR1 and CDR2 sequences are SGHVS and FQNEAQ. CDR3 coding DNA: TGTGCCAGCAGCCAAAGCCTAGACCCCCGCAGTGGGGAGCTGTTTTTT. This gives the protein CASSQSLDPRSGELFF.

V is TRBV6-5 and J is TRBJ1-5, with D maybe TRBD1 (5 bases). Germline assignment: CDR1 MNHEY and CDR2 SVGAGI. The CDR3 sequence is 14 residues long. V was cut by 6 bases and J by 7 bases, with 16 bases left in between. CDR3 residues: CASSPLGQDQPQHF. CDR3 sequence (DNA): TGTGCCAGCAGCCCTCTGGGGCAAGACCAGCCCCAGCATTTT.

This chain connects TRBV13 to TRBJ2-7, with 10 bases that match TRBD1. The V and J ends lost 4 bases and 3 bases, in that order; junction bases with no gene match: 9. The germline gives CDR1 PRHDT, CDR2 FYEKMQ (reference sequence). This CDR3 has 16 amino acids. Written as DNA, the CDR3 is TGTGCCAGCAGCTCGACAGGGGGCGGCGCGGGCTACGAGCAGTACTTC. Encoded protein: CASSSTGGGAGYEQYF.

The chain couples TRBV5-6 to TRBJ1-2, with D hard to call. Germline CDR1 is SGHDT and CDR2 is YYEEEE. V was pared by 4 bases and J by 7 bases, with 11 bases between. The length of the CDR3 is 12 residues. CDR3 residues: CASSPDQPGYTF. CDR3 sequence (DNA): TGTGCCAGCAGCCCGGACCAGCCTGGCTACACCTTC.

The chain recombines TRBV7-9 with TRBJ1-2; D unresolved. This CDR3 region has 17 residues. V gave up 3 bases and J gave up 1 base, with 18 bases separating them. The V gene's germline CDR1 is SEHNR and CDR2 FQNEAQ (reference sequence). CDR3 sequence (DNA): TGTGCCAGCAGCTTGTTTGTAGGACTGGGGTTTAACTATGGCTACACCTTC. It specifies CASSLFVGLGFNYGYTF.

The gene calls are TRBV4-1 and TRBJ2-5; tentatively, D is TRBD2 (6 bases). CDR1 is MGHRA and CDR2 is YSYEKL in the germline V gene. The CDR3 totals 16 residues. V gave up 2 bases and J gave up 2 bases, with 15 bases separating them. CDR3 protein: CASSQRRWGVQETQYF. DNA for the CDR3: TGCGCCAGCAGCCAAAGACGATGGGGGGTACAAGAGACCCAGTACTTC.

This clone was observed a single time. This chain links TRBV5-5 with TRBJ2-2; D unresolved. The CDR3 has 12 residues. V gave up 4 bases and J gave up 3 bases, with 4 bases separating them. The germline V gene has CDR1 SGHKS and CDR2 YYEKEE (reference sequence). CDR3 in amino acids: CASSVYTGELFF. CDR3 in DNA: TGTGCCAGCAGCGTCTACACCGGGGAGCTGTTTTTT.

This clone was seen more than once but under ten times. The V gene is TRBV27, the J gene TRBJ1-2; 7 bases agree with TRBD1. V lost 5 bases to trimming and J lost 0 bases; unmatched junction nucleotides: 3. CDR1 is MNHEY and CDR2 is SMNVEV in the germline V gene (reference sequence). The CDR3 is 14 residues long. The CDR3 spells CASSVDRANYGYTF. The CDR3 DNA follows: TGTGCCAGCAGTGTCGACAGGGCTAACTATGGCTACACCTTC.

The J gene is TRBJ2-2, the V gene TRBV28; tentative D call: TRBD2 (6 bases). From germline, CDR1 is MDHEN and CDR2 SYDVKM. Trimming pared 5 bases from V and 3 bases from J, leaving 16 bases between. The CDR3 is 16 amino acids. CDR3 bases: TGTGCCAGCAGTCCTTCGGTGGGGGGACACACCGGGGAGCTGTTTTTT. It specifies CASSPSVGGHTGELFF.

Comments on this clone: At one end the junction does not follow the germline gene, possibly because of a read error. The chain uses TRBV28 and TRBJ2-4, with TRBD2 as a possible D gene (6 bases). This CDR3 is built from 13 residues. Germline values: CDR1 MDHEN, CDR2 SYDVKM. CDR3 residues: CASSPPPGTQRVF. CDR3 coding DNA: TGTGCCAGCAGTCCTCCCCCCGGGACTCAAAGGGTCTTC.

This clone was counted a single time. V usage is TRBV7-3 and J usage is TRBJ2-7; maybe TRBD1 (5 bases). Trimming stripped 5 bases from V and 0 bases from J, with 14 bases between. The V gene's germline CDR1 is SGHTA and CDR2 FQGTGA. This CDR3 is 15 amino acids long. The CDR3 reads CASSPASQGSYEQYF. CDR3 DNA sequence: TGTGCCAGCAGCCCAGCTTCTCAGGGCTCCTACGAGCAGTACTTC.

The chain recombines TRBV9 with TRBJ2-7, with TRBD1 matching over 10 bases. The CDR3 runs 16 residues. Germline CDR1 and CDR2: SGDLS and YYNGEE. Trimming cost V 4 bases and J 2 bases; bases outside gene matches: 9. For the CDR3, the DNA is TGTGCCAGCAGCCCCCAGGACAGGGGGGGGCCCTACGAGCAGTACTTC. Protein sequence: CASSPQDRGGPYEQYF.

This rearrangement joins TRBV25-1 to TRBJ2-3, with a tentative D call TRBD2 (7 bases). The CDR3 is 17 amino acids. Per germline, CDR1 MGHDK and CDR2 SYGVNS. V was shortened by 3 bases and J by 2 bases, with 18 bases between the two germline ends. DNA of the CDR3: TGTGCCAGCAGTGATCCGAGCCTCGGGGGGCTCACAGATACGCAGTATTTT. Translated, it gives CASSDPSLGGLTDTQYF.

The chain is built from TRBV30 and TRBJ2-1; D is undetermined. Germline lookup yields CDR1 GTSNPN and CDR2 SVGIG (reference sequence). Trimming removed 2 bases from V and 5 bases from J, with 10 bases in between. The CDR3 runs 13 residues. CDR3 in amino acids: CAWSWGLHNEQFF. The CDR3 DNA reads TGTGCCTGGAGTTGGGGTCTACACAATGAGCAGTTCTTC.

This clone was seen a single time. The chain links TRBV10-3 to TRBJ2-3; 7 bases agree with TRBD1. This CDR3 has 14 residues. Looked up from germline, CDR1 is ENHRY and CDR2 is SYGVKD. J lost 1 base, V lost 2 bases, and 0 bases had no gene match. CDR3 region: CAISEGQGTDTQYF. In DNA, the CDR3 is TGTGCCATCAGTGAGGGACAGGGCACAGATACGCAGTATTTT.

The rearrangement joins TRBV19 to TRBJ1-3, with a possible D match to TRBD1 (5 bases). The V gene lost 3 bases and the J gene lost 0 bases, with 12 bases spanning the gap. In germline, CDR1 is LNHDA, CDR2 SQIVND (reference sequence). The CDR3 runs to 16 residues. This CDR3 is CASSMVGHFSGNTIYF. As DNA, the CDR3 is TGTGCCAGTAGTATGGTCGGACACTTCTCTGGAAACACCATATATTTT. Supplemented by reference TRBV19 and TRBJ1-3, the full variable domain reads DGGITQSPKYLFRKEGQNVTLSCEQNLNHDAMYWYRQDPGQGLRLIYYSQIVNDFQKGDIAEGYSVSREKKESFPLTVTSAQKNPTAFYLCASSMVGHFSGNTIYFGEGSWLTVV.

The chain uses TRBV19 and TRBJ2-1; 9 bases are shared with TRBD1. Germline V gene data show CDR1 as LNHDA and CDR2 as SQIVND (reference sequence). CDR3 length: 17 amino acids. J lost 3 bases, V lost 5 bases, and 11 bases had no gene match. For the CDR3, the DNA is TGTGCCAGTAGTTCGACAGGGACAGGGTATCTCTACAATGAGCAGTTCTTC. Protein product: CASSSTGTGYLYNEQFF.

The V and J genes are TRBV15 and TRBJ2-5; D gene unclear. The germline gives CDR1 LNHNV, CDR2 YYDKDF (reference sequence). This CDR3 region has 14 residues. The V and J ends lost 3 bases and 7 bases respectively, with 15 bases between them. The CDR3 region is CATSRVTGLGTQYF. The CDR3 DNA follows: TGTGCCACCAGCAGGGTCACTGGGCTTGGGACCCAGTACTTC. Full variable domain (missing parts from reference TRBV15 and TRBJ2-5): DAMVIQNPRYQVTQFGKPVTLSCSQTLNHNVMYWYQQKSSQAPKLLFHYYDKDFNNEADTPDNFQSRRPNTSFCFLDIRSPGLGDTAMYLCATSRVTGLGTQYFGPGTRLLVL.

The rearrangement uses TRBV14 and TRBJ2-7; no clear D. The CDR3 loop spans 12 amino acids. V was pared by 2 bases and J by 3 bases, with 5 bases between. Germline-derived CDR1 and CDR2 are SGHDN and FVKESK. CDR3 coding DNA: TGTGCCAGCAGCCAAACACGCTACGAGCAGTACTTC. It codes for CASSQTRYEQYF.

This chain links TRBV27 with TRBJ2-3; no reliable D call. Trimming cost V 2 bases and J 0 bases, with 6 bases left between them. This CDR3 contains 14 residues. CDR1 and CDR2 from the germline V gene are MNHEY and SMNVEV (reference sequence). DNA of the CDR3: TGTGCCAGCAGTTTAAGGCCTAGCACAGATACGCAGTATTTT. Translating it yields CASSLRPSTDTQYF.

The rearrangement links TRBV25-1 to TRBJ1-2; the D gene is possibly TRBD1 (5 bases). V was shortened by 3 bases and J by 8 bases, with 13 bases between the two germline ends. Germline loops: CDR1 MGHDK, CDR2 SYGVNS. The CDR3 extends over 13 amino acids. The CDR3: CASSEGRVHGYTF. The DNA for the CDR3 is TGTGCCAGCAGTGAGGGCAGGGTGCACGGCTACACCTTC.

CDR3 nucleotides: TGTGCCAGCACCACCGGGGCAGTTGGAATTCGAAACACCATATATTTT. Its protein is CASTTGAVGIRNTIYF. The chain links TRBV28 to TRBJ1-3, with D perhaps TRBD1 (5 bases). Trimming took off 7 bases at V and 5 bases at J, with 21 bases between the two ends. The CDR3 is 16 residues long. From germline, CDR1 is MDHEN and CDR2 SYDVKM.

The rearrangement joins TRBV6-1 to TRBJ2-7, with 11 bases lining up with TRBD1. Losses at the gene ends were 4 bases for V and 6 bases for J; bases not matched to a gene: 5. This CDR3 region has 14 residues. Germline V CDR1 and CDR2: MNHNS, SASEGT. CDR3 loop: CASSVGQGAVEQYF. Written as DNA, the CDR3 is TGTGCCAGCAGTGTAGGACAGGGGGCCGTCGAGCAGTACTTC.

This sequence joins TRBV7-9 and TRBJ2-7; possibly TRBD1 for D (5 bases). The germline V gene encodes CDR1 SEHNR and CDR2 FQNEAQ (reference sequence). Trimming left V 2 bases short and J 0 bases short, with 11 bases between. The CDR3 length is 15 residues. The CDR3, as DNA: TGTGCCAGCAGCTTAACAGGACCAAGCTCCTACGAGCAGTACTTC. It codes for CASSLTGPSSYEQYF. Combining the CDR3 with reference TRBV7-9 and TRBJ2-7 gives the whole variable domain DTGVSQNPRHKITKRGQNVTFRCDPISEHNRLYWYRQTLGQGPEFLTYFQNEAQLEKSRLLSDRFSAERPKGSFSTLEIQRTEQGDSAMYLCASSLTGPSSYEQYFGPGTRLTVT.

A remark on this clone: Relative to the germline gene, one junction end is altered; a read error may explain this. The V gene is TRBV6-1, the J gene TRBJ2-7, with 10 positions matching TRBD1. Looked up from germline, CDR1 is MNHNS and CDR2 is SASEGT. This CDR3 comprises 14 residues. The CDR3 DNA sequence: TGTGCCAGCAGTGTAGGGACAGGGGCTTACGGGCAGTACTTC. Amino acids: CASSVGTGAYGQYF.

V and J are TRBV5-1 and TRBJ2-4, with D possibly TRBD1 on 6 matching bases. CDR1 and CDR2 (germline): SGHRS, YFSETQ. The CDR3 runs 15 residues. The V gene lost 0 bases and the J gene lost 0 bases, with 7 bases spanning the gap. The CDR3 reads CASSLEGVAKNIQYF. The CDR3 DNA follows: TGCGCCAGCAGCTTGGAGGGGGTAGCCAAAAACATTCAGTACTTC.

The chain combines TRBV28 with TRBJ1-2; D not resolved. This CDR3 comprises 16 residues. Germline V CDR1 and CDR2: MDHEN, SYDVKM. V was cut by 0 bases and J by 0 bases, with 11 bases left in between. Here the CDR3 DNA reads TGTGCCAGCAGTTTATGGGGGTTTACAGCTAACTATGGCTACACCTTC. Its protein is CASSLWGFTANYGYTF.

The CDR3 DNA reads as TGTGCCAGCAGTGAGCAGACTTACACAGATACGCAGTATTTT. As protein: CASSEQTYTDTQYF. The chain links TRBV2 to TRBJ2-3; the D is unclear. The CDR3 is 14 residues long. Trimming shortened V by 3 bases and J by 2 bases, and 9 bases separated the two germline ends. Germline lookup yields CDR1 SNHLY and CDR2 FYNNEI.

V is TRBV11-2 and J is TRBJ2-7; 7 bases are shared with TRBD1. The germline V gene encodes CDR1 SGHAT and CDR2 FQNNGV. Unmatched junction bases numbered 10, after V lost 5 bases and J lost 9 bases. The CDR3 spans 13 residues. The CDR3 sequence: CASSTRQGLGQYF. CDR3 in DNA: TGTGCCAGCAGCACAAGACAGGGCTTGGGGCAGTACTTC.